These 10 T cell receptor beta chains were all obtained from the same sample, sequenced in a study of identical twins (dated by TCRdb to the mid-2010s). Library method: 5' RACE. The run used an Illumina HiSeq 2000. TCRdb reran the public reads through fastp at Q25 and MiXCR, keeping productive beta chains. All rows with the same CDR3 protein become a single entry with the most common DNA and genes. Here the sample has 400,000 to 650,000 distinct CDR3 sequences; roughly a fifth occur a single time. The ten largest clones add up to about 0.99% of the sample. The same sample was also studied in work on T cells expressing NK-cell markers.

The specimen was CD4+ T cells sorted from blood. These receptors came from a woman aged 18-30 years in good health.

This clonotype was detected only a few times. This chain uses TRBV10-3 with TRBJ1-1; D might be TRBD1 (5 bases). With 7 bases removed from V and 3 bases from J, the gap between germline ends came to 12 bases. Germline V gene data show CDR1 as ENHRY and CDR2 as SYGVKD. The CDR3 totals 13 residues. The CDR3 sequence: CAITGRGDTEAFF. CDR3 coding DNA: TGTGCCATCACCGGGCGGGGGGACACTGAAGCTTTCTTT.

This chain links TRBV29-1 with TRBJ2-7; either TRBD1 or TRBD2 may supply D (5 bases each). The germline V and J ends were trimmed by 5 bases and 3 bases, with 11 bases remaining between them. CDR1 SQVTM and CDR2 ANQGSEA come from the germline V gene. The CDR3 is 12 residues long. This CDR3 reads CSVQGDLYEQYF. In nucleotides, the CDR3 is TGCAGCGTTCAAGGGGACCTCTACGAGCAGTACTTC.

This clonotype was seen a handful of times. This chain links TRBV12-3 or TRBV12-4 with TRBJ2-1; no clear D. Deletions cut 6 bases from V and 6 bases from J, with 15 bases between. This CDR3 comprises 14 residues. This CDR3 is CASRARARANEQFF. In DNA form, the CDR3 reads TGTGCCAGCAGAGCCCGGGCTAGGGCCAATGAGCAGTTCTTC.

The chain couples TRBV9 to TRBJ2-3; 15 positions match TRBD2. The V gene end was trimmed by 4 bases and the J gene end by 4 bases; junction bases not matched to a gene: 10. Germline assignment: CDR1 SGDLS and CDR2 YYNGEE. The CDR3 is 18 residues long. CDR3 sequence reads: CASSPTRGTSGRSDTQYF. CDR3 coding DNA: TGTGCCAGCAGCCCAACGCGGGGGACTAGCGGGAGGTCAGATACGCAGTATTTT. Drawing the rest from reference TRBV9 and TRBJ2-3, the complete variable domain is DSGVTQTPKHLITATGQRVTLRCSPRSGDLSVYWYQQSLDQGLQFLIQYYNGEERAKGNILERFSAQQFPDLHSELNLSSLELGDSALYFCASSPTRGTSGRSDTQYFGPGTRLTVL.

The chain combines TRBV6-1 with TRBJ2-5; 8 bases line up with TRBD1. This CDR3 has 14 amino acids. Per the germline V gene, CDR1 is MNHNS and CDR2 is SASEGT. V gave up 9 bases and J gave up 5 bases; unmatched junction bases: 11. The CDR3 loop is CASESGGAGETQYF. The DNA of the CDR3 is TGTGCCAGTGAATCAGGGGGCGCAGGGGAGACCCAGTACTTC.

In its sample, this clonotype was seen a few times. The chain recombines TRBV6-5 with TRBJ2-7; D unclear. CDR1 MNHEY and CDR2 SVGAGI come from the germline V gene. Between the trimmed V and J ends, which lost 2 bases and 1 base, there was a span of 12 bases. The CDR3 contains 15 residues. This CDR3 is CASSYDTPRSYEQYF. CDR3 DNA: TGTGCCAGCAGTTACGATACACCACGTTCCTACGAGCAGTACTTC.

This clonotype has only a few counts. The chain has TRBV12-3 or TRBV12-4 and TRBJ2-6; D might be TRBD1 (6 bases). V was clipped by 7 bases and J by 0 bases, with 16 bases between them. This CDR3 spans 17 amino acids. The CDR3 coding sequence is TGTGCCAGCACCACGACAGGTTGGAACTCTGGGGCCAACGTCCTGACTTTC. Protein product: CASTTTGWNSGANVLTF.

In its sample, this clonotype was seen many times. The CDR3 DNA reads TGCAGTGCTAGAGATACGGGGGGGACCACAGATACGCAGTATTTT. It translates to CSARDTGGTTDTQYF. The chain couples TRBV20-1 to TRBJ2-3, with 8 bases matching TRBD2. The CDR3 totals 15 residues. The germline gives CDR1 DFQATT, CDR2 SNEGSKA (reference sequence). The V segment lost 0 bases and the J segment 2 bases; nucleotides outside the gene matches: 4.

This CDR3 reads CASSEGVQETQYF. Written as DNA, the CDR3 is TGTGCCAGCAGCGAGGGCGTCCAAGAGACCCAGTACTTC. The J gene is TRBJ2-5, the V gene TRBV5-4; maybe TRBD2 (5 bases). CDR3 size: 13 residues. V was cut by 4 bases and J by 1 base, with 8 bases left in between. The V gene's germline CDR1 is SGHNT and CDR2 YYREEE (reference sequence).

This chain joins TRBV7-2 and TRBJ2-5; unclear D gene. There are 15 residues in the CDR3. Looked up from germline, CDR1 is SGHTA and CDR2 is FQGNSA. Deletions cut 7 bases from V and 1 base from J, with 16 bases between. The CDR3 loop reads CASTHNGGVQETQYF. CDR3 DNA sequence: TGTGCCAGCACCCACAACGGTGGGGTCCAAGAGACCCAGTACTTC.